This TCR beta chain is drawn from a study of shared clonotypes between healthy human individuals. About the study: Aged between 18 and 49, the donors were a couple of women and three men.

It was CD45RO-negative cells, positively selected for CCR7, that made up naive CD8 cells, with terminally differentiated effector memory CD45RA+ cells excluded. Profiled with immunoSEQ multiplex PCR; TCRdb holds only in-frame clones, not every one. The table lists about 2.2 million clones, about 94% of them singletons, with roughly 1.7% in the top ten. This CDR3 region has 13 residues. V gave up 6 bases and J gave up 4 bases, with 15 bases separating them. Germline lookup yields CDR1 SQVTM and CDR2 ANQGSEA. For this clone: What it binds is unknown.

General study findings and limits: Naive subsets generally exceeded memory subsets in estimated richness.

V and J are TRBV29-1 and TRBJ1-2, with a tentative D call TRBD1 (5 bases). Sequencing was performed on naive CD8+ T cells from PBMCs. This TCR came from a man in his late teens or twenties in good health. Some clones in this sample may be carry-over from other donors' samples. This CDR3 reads CSVHSGGPYGYTF. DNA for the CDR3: TGCAGCGTACATTCGGGGGGTCCCTATGGCTACACCTTC.